One and the same sample provided the 11 T cell receptor beta chains below, sequenced in a study of monozygotic twins with cystic fibrosis. The data were produced by immunoSEQ multiplex PCR, yet TCRdb's version contains in-frame clones alone and is incomplete. The table lists about 36,000 clones, about 87% of them singletons. Sequenced sample: blood. Every receptor here comes from a girl aged 2 to 9 with cystic fibrosis.

V is TRBV9 and J is TRBJ1-1; no definite D call. Germline assignment: CDR1 SGDLS and CDR2 YYNGEE. The CDR3 sequence is 11 residues long. V was shortened by 2 bases and J by 5 bases, with 4 bases between the two germline ends. The chain's CDR3 is CASSVSTEAFF. The DNA of the CDR3 is TGTGCCAGCAGCGTTAGTACTGAAGCTTTCTTT.

The chain carries TRBV15 and TRBJ2-1; D gene uncertain. Trimming removed 5 bases from V and 5 bases from J, with 10 bases in between. The CDR3 spans 13 residues. From germline, CDR1 is LNHNV and CDR2 YYDKDF (reference sequence). The CDR3 DNA is TGTGCCACCAGCGACGATAGACACAATGAGCAGTTCTTC. Protein product: CATSDDRHNEQFF.

This chain joins TRBV7-9 and TRBJ1-1; possibly TRBD1 for D (5 bases). Per germline, CDR1 SEHNR and CDR2 FQNEAQ (reference sequence). V shed 4 bases and J shed 2 bases, with 8 bases lying between them. The CDR3 is 13 residues long. The CDR3 DNA is TGTGCCAGCAGCTGGGGGGGTAACACTGAAGCTTTCTTT. It specifies CASSWGGNTEAFF.

The chain links TRBV19 to TRBJ1-6; D unresolved. There are 14 residues in the CDR3. Trimming left V 3 bases short and J 7 bases short, with 10 bases between. CDR1 LNHDA and CDR2 SQIVND come from the germline V gene (reference sequence). CDR3 region: CASSIYIDNSPLHF. DNA of the CDR3: TGTGCCAGTAGTATTTATATAGACAATTCACCCCTCCACTTT.

This clone was recorded once. The chain combines TRBV11-3 with TRBJ2-1, with 8 bases fitting TRBD1. CDR3 length equals 15 residues. The V gene end was trimmed by 4 bases and the J gene end by 0 bases; junction bases not matched to a gene: 2. Germline V CDR1 and CDR2: SGHNT, YENEEA. The CDR3 here is CASSSTGGSYNEQFF. Here the CDR3 DNA reads TGTGCCAGCAGCTCTACAGGGGGCTCCTACAATGAGCAGTTCTTC.

J is TRBJ1-2 and V is TRBV18, with D possibly matching TRBD1 (5 bases). The V end lost 3 bases, the J end lost 6 bases, and 8 bases lay between the germline ends. From germline, CDR1 is KGHSH and CDR2 LQKENI. The CDR3 loop spans 12 amino acids. This CDR3 is CASSPGRDGYTF. For the CDR3, the DNA is TGTGCCAGCTCACCGGGGCGGGATGGCTACACCTTC.

This clone has just a few counts. J is TRBJ1-6 and V is TRBV6-6; D possibly corresponds to TRBD1 (6 bases). Germline V gives CDR1 MNHNY, CDR2 SVGAGI (reference sequence). With 7 bases removed from V and 9 bases from J, the gap between germline ends came to 13 bases. The CDR3 length is 13 residues. CDR3 in DNA: TGTGCCAGCATCCTACAGGGCGGTTCACCCCTCCACTTT. Translated: CASILQGGSPLHF.

The chain recombines TRBV18 with TRBJ2-3; maybe TRBD2 (5 bases). The CDR3 length is 16 residues. The germline V and J ends were trimmed by 3 bases and 0 bases, with 13 bases remaining between them. The germline CDR1 and CDR2 sequences are KGHSH and LQKENI. CDR3 sequence reads: CASSPLTSGSTDTQYF. The CDR3 region has the DNA TGTGCCAGCTCACCGCTCACCAGCGGTAGCACAGATACGCAGTATTTT.

The chain has TRBV27 and TRBJ2-7, with unresolved D. Germline lookup yields CDR1 MNHEY and CDR2 SMNVEV (reference sequence). The ends were cut back, 2 bases at V and 2 bases at J, with 7 bases in the middle. This CDR3 is built from 13 residues. The CDR3: CASSLQGPYEQYF. The CDR3 DNA sequence: TGTGCCAGCAGTTTACAAGGGCCCTACGAGCAGTACTTC.

The gene calls are TRBV4-1 and TRBJ2-7; 7 bases fit TRBD1. Germline V gene lookup returns CDR1 MGHRA and CDR2 YSYEKL. Trimming at V came to 1 base and at J to 3 bases, leaving 15 bases not matched to a gene. This CDR3 is built from 18 residues. The CDR3 here is CASSQAAQKGQWVYEQYF. The CDR3, as DNA: TGCGCCAGCAGCCAAGCCGCCCAAAAGGGACAGTGGGTCTACGAGCAGTACTTC.

This chain connects TRBV28 to TRBJ1-1, with TRBD1 matching 7 bases. Germline CDR1 reads MDHEN; CDR2 reads SYDVKM. The CDR3 has 19 amino acids. Unmatched junction bases numbered 18, after V lost 5 bases and J lost 0 bases. The CDR3 DNA sequence: TGTGCCAGCAGTCCAACACTCGGACAGGATGTCGGGATGAACACTGAAGCTTTCTTT. Translation: CASSPTLGQDVGMNTEAFF.